This is a list of T cell receptor beta chains from one sample in a study of naive CD8 T cells in extremely preterm neonates. Method: immunoSEQ multiplex PCR; TCRdb's copy keeps in-frame clones and lacks some. The sample has fewer than 9,000 clones, approximately 97% seen once. The source material was naive CD8+ T cells from blood. The receptors here all came from a human donor in good health. CDR3s include the opening cysteine and the closing phenylalanine or tryptophan. D genes are given only for firm matches. The size of a clone is reported for some rows only, either as once, few or many, or as a class for expanded clones.

clone_size: .; j_call: TRBJ1-2; d_call: .; v_call: TRBV4-3; cdr3_nt: TGCGCCAGCAGCCAAGTACTACAGGCTATCAGCTATGGCTACACCTTC; cdr3_aa: CASSQVLQAISYGYTF
clone_size: .; j_call: TRBJ2-7; d_call: TRBD1; v_call: TRBV5-6; cdr3_nt: TGTGCCAGCAGCGGGGGACAGGGGATCGACGAGCAGTACTTC; cdr3_aa: CASSGGQGIDEQYF
clone_size: .; j_call: TRBJ2-1; d_call: TRBD1; v_call: TRBV7-7; cdr3_nt: TGTGCCAGCAGCTTGGGACAGGGGGATTCCTACAATGAGCAGTTCTTC; cdr3_aa: CASSLGQGDSYNEQFF
clone_size: .; j_call: TRBJ2-7; d_call: TRBD2; v_call: TRBV5-6; cdr3_nt: TGTGCCAGCAGCCCGGGGACTACCTACGAGCAGTACTTC; cdr3_aa: CASSPGTTYEQYF
clone_size: .; j_call: TRBJ2-2; d_call: .; v_call: TRBV2; cdr3_nt: TGTGCCAGCAGTGAAGTCGGGGACACCGGGGAGCTGTTTTTT; cdr3_aa: CASSEVGDTGELFF
clone_size: .; j_call: TRBJ2-7; d_call: TRBD1; v_call: TRBV5-4; cdr3_nt: TGTGCCAGCAGGCGCCGGGACAGCGATTCCTACGAGCAGTACTTC; cdr3_aa: CASRRRDSDSYEQYF
clone_size: .; j_call: TRBJ2-3; d_call: .; v_call: TRBV11-2; cdr3_nt: TGTGCCAGCAGCTTAGAAACAGTCAGCATGGATACGCAGTATTTT; cdr3_aa: CASSLETVSMDTQYF
clone_size: .; j_call: TRBJ1-1; d_call: TRBD1; v_call: TRBV18; cdr3_nt: TGTGCCAGCTCACCAAGTAGTACAGGGGGTTTAATGAACACTGAAGCTTTCTTT; cdr3_aa: CASSPSSTGGLMNTEAFF
clone_size: .; j_call: TRBJ2-1; d_call: TRBD1; v_call: TRBV7-6; cdr3_nt: TGTGCCAGCAGCTTAGGGACAGGGGGCCGGGAGCAGTTCTTC; cdr3_aa: CASSLGTGGREQFF
clone_size: .; j_call: TRBJ2-3; d_call: TRBD1; v_call: TRBV13; cdr3_nt: TGTGCCAGCAGCCCTGGACAGGGGGCCCATACGCAGTATTTT; cdr3_aa: CASSPGQGAHTQYF
clone_size: once; j_call: TRBJ2-3; d_call: TRBD1; v_call: TRBV7-2; cdr3_nt: TGTGCCAGCAGCTTAGAAGACCTCGGGACAGTTATGGATACGCAGTATTTT; cdr3_aa: CASSLEDLGTVMDTQYF
clone_size: .; j_call: TRBJ2-1; d_call: TRBD2; v_call: TRBV15; cdr3_nt: TGTGCCACCAGCAGAGAGGGACTAGCGCCATGGGATGAGCAGTTCTTC; cdr3_aa: CATSREGLAPWDEQFF
clone_size: .; j_call: TRBJ1-1; d_call: TRBD1; v_call: TRBV5-5; cdr3_nt: TGTGCCAGCAGCCAAGGGGGCGGCACTGAAGCTTTCTTT; cdr3_aa: CASSQGGGTEAFF
clone_size: .; j_call: TRBJ2-7; d_call: TRBD1; v_call: TRBV6-5; cdr3_nt: TGTGCCAGCAGTTACTCGACCAGGGGGTTCAACGAGCAGTACTTC; cdr3_aa: CASSYSTRGFNEQYF
clone_size: once; j_call: TRBJ2-3; d_call: .; v_call: TRBV7-3; cdr3_nt: TGTGCCAGCACCCTGGGAGTCGGAGATACGCAGTATTTT; cdr3_aa: CASTLGVGDTQYF
clone_size: .; j_call: TRBJ1-4; d_call: TRBD1; v_call: TRBV5-8; cdr3_nt: TGTGCCAGCAGCTTGGGGACAGGGAATGAAAAACTGTTTTTT; cdr3_aa: CASSLGTGNEKLFF
clone_size: .; j_call: TRBJ2-4; d_call: TRBD2; v_call: TRBV7-8; cdr3_nt: TGTGCCAGCAGCTTGAGCGGGAGTCTTGACATTCAGTACTTC; cdr3_aa: CASSLSGSLDIQYF
clone_size: .; j_call: TRBJ2-7; d_call: .; v_call: TRBV27; cdr3_nt: TGTGCCAGCAGTTTGAGTCGGGGGGCCGAGCAGTACTTC; cdr3_aa: CASSLSRGAEQYF
clone_size: .; j_call: TRBJ2-7; d_call: TRBD1; v_call: TRBV2; cdr3_nt: TGTGCCAGCAGTGAAGCGCAACGGACAGGGTACTACGAGCAGTACTTC; cdr3_aa: CASSEAQRTGYYEQYF
clone_size: .; j_call: TRBJ2-1; d_call: TRBD2; v_call: TRBV27; cdr3_nt: TGTGCCAGCAGATCCGGGACTACGAGCTCCTACAATGAGCAGTTCTTC; cdr3_aa: CASRSGTTSSYNEQFF
clone_size: .; j_call: TRBJ1-6; d_call: .; v_call: TRBV28; cdr3_nt: TGTGCCAGCAGTTTACTAGAGACAGTTTATAATTCACCCCTCCACTTT; cdr3_aa: CASSLLETVYNSPLHF
clone_size: .; j_call: TRBJ2-2; d_call: .; v_call: TRBV11-2; cdr3_nt: TGTGCCAGCAGCTTAGGTACAGGGAACACCGGGGAGCTGTTTTTT; cdr3_aa: CASSLGTGNTGELFF
clone_size: .; j_call: TRBJ1-1; d_call: .; v_call: TRBV7-9; cdr3_nt: TGTGCCAGCAGCCCCACAGGGAGCACTGAAGCTTTCTTT; cdr3_aa: CASSPTGSTEAFF
clone_size: .; j_call: TRBJ2-3; d_call: TRBD2; v_call: TRBV7-2; cdr3_nt: TGTGCCAGCAGTCTAGCGGGAGGCACTGGAGATACGCAGTATTTT; cdr3_aa: CASSLAGGTGDTQYF
clone_size: .; j_call: TRBJ2-5; d_call: TRBD2; v_call: TRBV7-9; cdr3_nt: TGTGCCAGCAGCTTAGTCCTAGCGGGAGGGGGAGAGACCCAGTACTTC; cdr3_aa: CASSLVLAGGGETQYF
clone_size: .; j_call: TRBJ1-4; d_call: TRBD1; v_call: TRBV11-2; cdr3_nt: TGTGCCAGCAGCCCTTGGACAGGGAAAGAAAAACTGTTTTTT; cdr3_aa: CASSPWTGKEKLFF
clone_size: .; j_call: TRBJ1-2; d_call: TRBD1; v_call: TRBV19; cdr3_nt: TGTGCCAGCGTTAAAGGGACAGCCTATGGCTACACCTTC; cdr3_aa: CASVKGTAYGYTF
clone_size: .; j_call: TRBJ1-2; d_call: TRBD1; v_call: TRBV5-6; cdr3_nt: TGTGCCAGCAGCTCTTTATGGGACAGGGAAGTCTATGGCTACACCTTC; cdr3_aa: CASSSLWDREVYGYTF
clone_size: few; j_call: TRBJ2-7; d_call: TRBD2; v_call: TRBV19; cdr3_nt: TGTGCCAGTAGGCCGCGGGGGGAATACGAGCAGTACTTC; cdr3_aa: CASRPRGEYEQYF
clone_size: once; j_call: TRBJ1-1; d_call: .; v_call: TRBV7-8; cdr3_nt: TGTGCCAGCAGTCCCACCAGGGATAGGGCTGAAGCTTTCTTT; cdr3_aa: CASSPTRDRAEAFF
clone_size: .; j_call: TRBJ2-2; d_call: .; v_call: TRBV7-9; cdr3_nt: TGTGCCAGCAGCTTAGTTTCAGGGGTTCGGACCGGGGAGCTGTTTTTT; cdr3_aa: CASSLVSGVRTGELFF
clone_size: .; j_call: TRBJ2-3; d_call: TRBD2; v_call: TRBV25-1; cdr3_nt: TGTGCCAGCAGTGAATATACTAGCGGGAGCACAGATACGCAGTATTTT; cdr3_aa: CASSEYTSGSTDTQYF
clone_size: .; j_call: TRBJ2-7; d_call: .; v_call: TRBV2; cdr3_nt: TGTGCCAGCAGTGATGGCGCTAGACAGGCACAGATTTCCTACGAGCAGTACTTC; cdr3_aa: CASSDGARQAQISYEQYF
clone_size: .; j_call: TRBJ1-2; d_call: .; v_call: TRBV6-1; cdr3_nt: TGTGCCAGCAGTGTGGACGGAGGGAACTATGGCTACACCTTC; cdr3_aa: CASSVDGGNYGYTF
clone_size: .; j_call: TRBJ2-5; d_call: TRBD1; v_call: TRBV4-1; cdr3_nt: TGCGCCAGCAGCCTCAGGACAGGGGGCGTAGAGACCCAGTACTTC; cdr3_aa: CASSLRTGGVETQYF
clone_size: .; j_call: TRBJ2-6; d_call: .; v_call: TRBV7-2; cdr3_nt: TGTGCCAGCAGCTTAGAAGTGTCTAGCGTCTCTGGGGCCAACGTCCTGACTTTC; cdr3_aa: CASSLEVSSVSGANVLTF